This section outlines one T cell receptor beta chain sequence together with its context. Its specificity is not known. Naive-designated CD8 cells lacked CD45RO, were positively enriched for CCR7, and omitted terminally differentiated effector memory CD45RA+ cells. Assay: immunoSEQ multiplex PCR; the TCRdb copy retains only in-frame clones and omits some. The sample consists of roughly 2.1 million clones, roughly 91% of them appearing once. The CDR3 spans 14 residues. The germline V gene has CDR1 SGHRS and CDR2 YFSETQ. V was clipped by 4 bases and J by 3 bases, with 14 bases between them. This sample was taken from a study of shared clonotypes between healthy human individuals. Study results and limitations: Rarefaction indicated that sorted-subset sequencing remained incomplete although depth was large. Generally, naive subsets (rather than memory subsets) showed larger estimated richness.

Sequenced: naive CD8+ T cells from PBMCs. This receptor was taken from a man in his late teens or twenties in good health. Some clones in this sample may be carry-over from other donors' samples. The chain couples TRBV5-1 to TRBJ2-7; D is possibly TRBD2 (6 bases). CDR3 DNA sequence: TGCGCCAGCAGCGGGGGGAGCATGTACTACGAGCAGTACTTC. Translated: CASSGGSMYYEQYF.